This T cell receptor (beta chain) comes out of a study of CD8+CD57+ T cells in acquired aplastic anemia. The ends were cut back, 10 bases at V and 2 bases at J, with 14 bases in the middle. CDR3 size: 13 residues. Looked up from germline, CDR1 is LNHDA and CDR2 is SQIVND (reference sequence). Before being chosen for sequencing, patients had shown CD8+CD57+ cell expansion by flow cytometry. It was genomic DNA that served as the template for profiling TCR beta VDJ and CDR3. TCRdb called the reads again in MiXCR, with one record for every CDR3 protein. This sample has under 200,000 distinct CDR3 sequences, with about 70% found just once.

The TCR was taken from a human donor with aplastic anemia. The chain joins TRBV19 to TRBJ1-2, with D possibly being TRBD1 (6 bases). The sample was sorted CD4+, CD8+, or CD8+CD57+ T cells (not recorded which) from PBMCs. The DNA of the CDR3 is TGTGCCAATCACAGGGTCGGGAACTATGGCTACACCTTC. It specifies CANHRVGNYGYTF.